This T cell receptor beta chain stems from a study of cytomegalovirus exposure and HLA in healthy donors. Points from the study as a whole: When a later analysis compared HLA-associated TCR beta chains with equally common others, the HLA-associated chains turned out to be more clonally expanded and to have lower generation probabilities. CMV serostatus was the only recorded immune exposure for donors. One cluster of highly shared sequence variants probably arose as a sequencing artifact.

Notes on this clone: What it binds is unknown.

The PCR was carried out with 60 Vbeta primers and 13 Jbeta primers. This table comes from immunoSEQ multiplex PCR, and its TCRdb copy is limited to in-frame clones, with some not included. This sample's table has about 65,000 clones. Germline values: CDR1 SNHLY, CDR2 FYNNEI. Trimming at V came to 6 bases and at J to 8 bases, leaving 13 bases not matched to a gene. This CDR3 comprises 15 residues. The V and J genes are TRBV2 and TRBJ1-2; 9 bases map to TRBD1. The sample was PBMCs. This receptor was obtained from a boy aged 5-17 years in good health and CMV-seronegative. CDR3 nucleotides: TGTGCCAGCAGGCTTAAGGGGGGACAGGGACGAGGCTACACCTTC. Its protein is CASRLKGGQGRGYTF.